This T cell receptor beta chain was captured by sequencing in a study of cytomegalovirus exposure and HLA in healthy donors (dated by TCRdb to the late 2010s). Study-level background: In an earlier analysis of some 610 of the donors, 276 Gb of sequence data and 95 million to 130 million unique TCR beta sequences from approximately 180 million T cells were reported. Roughly 300 gigabases of sequencing data and approximately 91 million unique TCR sequences made up an early release that covered fewer than 650 HLA-typed donors. The genetic ancestry cluster associated with self-reported Caucasian donors included about 84% of the 300 to 400 genotyped donors. The study was designed to test whether signatures of past pathogen exposure could be identified by cataloging public T cell receptors. The study profiled the T cell repertoires of hundreds of subjects by immunosequencing and related them to cytomegalovirus serostatus. Besides the first cohort of roughly 700 subjects, a separate validation cohort made up of over a hundred different subjects was used. To predict cytomegalovirus infection status, the study combined high-throughput TCR immunosequencing, statistical association of individual TCRs with disease status, and machine learning. A later analysis re-analyzed previously published TCR beta repertoires from 650 to 800 donors and added high-resolution HLA genotyping to study TCR occurrence patterns. In the later analysis, no new phenotypic data were used to find candidate immune exposures; instead, reliance was placed on TCR beta sequences and their occurrence across donors. In an earlier analysis of 587 of the donors, high-throughput TCR beta sequencing was used to judge whether each TCR beta V gene segment behaved as functional or pseudogenic. Donor age, sex, ethnicity and CMV serostatus were compiled together with the repertoire data. In a later genetic analysis, genome-wide SNP genotypes for about three fifths of the roughly 670 donors were used, and that subset was treated as a discovery cohort. All discovery cohort repertoires had been generated using a single sequencing platform. Both class I and class II loci were covered by HLA typing, at four-digit resolution. The number of typed donors differed by locus: roughly 629-640 for A, B, C, DRB1 and DQB1; some 500 for DQA1; approximately 600 for DPA1; and some 470 for DPB1. Four or five DR-DQ haplotypes were treated as single units for association and clustering because of strong linkage in the cohort. Among 350 to 400 genotyped donors of the cohort, an average of approximately 230,000 unique TCR beta nucleotide sequences were sequenced per donor, around 20% of them non-productive. General study outcomes and caveats: Because HLA typing was unavailable for some donors at each locus, only the typed subset was used in association tests. Across donors, most TCR sequences were observed very rarely, whereas some public TCRs were present in many individuals. A total of about 150 TCR beta chains were listed by the study as associated with cytomegalovirus. A cluster of highly shared sequence variants was judged likely to represent a technical artifact of the sequencing pipeline. A later genetic analysis reported fewer N-insertions in productive TCRs among donors in an Asian-associated ancestry cluster than the roughly 700-donor mean. A further reported finding was that TCR beta sequences accurately predicted the HLA-A and HLA-B alleles for most subjects in the first cohort. A later analysis found that HLA-associated TCR beta chains were more clonally expanded and had lower generation probabilities than equally common non-associated chains. Strong co-occurrence of HLA alleles, especially DR and DQ, made assigning TCR associations to individual alleles difficult. Linkage disequilibrium might explain the correlated functional status among segregating V segments, but an unknown experimental factor could not be ruled out. For the cohort, immune exposure information was limited to CMV serostatus. In a later analysis, several top co-occurrence clusters were reported to appear linked to parvovirus B19, influenza, CMV and Epstein-Barr virus. A later genetic analysis associated a missense DCLRE1C variant with V-gene and J-gene trimming of TCR beta chains, and an independent cohort replicated the association. In vitro tests confirmed that a few of the cytomegalovirus-associated TCR beta chains recognize cytomegalovirus antigens. Most CMV-associated TCR beta chains appeared to be HLA-restricted in a later analysis, and the HLA associations seemed to be driven largely by CMV exposure. Cytomegalovirus status was reported to be diagnosed by the classifier with high specificity and sensitivity in both the original and validation cohorts. In this cohort, only TCR beta chains were sequenced, and detectable features were limited by the absence of alpha or paired-chain data. In a later analysis, some 18,000 TCR beta sequences were associated with specific HLA alleles at a false discovery rate of 0.05. Because counts were too low, more than 15 rarely observed V segments, including chromosome 9 orphons, were left out of the earlier analysis of 587 of the donors. Broadly in line with IMGT annotations, most TCR beta V segments showed up in productive rearrangements about 90% or about 30% of the time in an earlier analysis of several hundred of the donors. According to a later analysis, TCR association rates differed among HLA loci, with DRB1 alleles showing the most associated TCRs and HLA-C alleles showing the fewest. Because the 87-base-pair reads could not distinguish some IMGT-functional V segments, including TRBV6-2 and TRBV6-3, those segments were excluded. Presence/absence analyses assumed roughly uniform sequencing depth across donors, an assumption that may not hold. The authors suggested that the approach could potentially be generalized to other disease states and immunological phenotypes.

The CDR3 contains 13 residues, cysteine and phenylalanine counted. Only the CDR3 part of the read is kept: 39 bases, read in frame from the first base. Taken from the germline V gene (reference sequence), the CDR1 and CDR2 loops are LNHNV and YYDKDF. V is shortened by 8 bases, J by 5 bases, and the region joining them spans 15 bases. The cohort consisted of 670 or so healthy bone marrow donors. At the time of sampling, all cohort members were nominally healthy, though unrecorded immune exposures were likely present. The donor was CMV seronegative and belonged to the group of over 300 seronegative cohort members. A peripheral blood sample was collected from each donor, and TCR beta sequencing was performed on peripheral blood mononuclear cells. Genomic DNA extraction from the blood cell samples was performed with the Qiagen DNeasy Blood Extraction Kit. Comment on this clone: Its antigen remains undetermined. Base qualities are not at hand, and no much larger clone is one base apart.

The method behind the library was the immunoSEQ multiplex PCR assay. A mixture of 60 forward primers for TCR Vbeta segments and 13 reverse primers for TCR Jbeta segments was used in the multiplex PCR. Amplification of the CDR3 region of rearranged TCR beta genes was performed with a multiplex PCR assay on genomic DNA. On the Illumina HiSeq System, the amplified TCR beta libraries were sequenced as 87-base-pair reads. The published analysis was carried out like this. A later analysis counted approximately 76 million unique TCR beta chains across the roughly 700 repertoires, and 9.5 million to 11 million of these chains were shared by at least two donors. To remove PCR and sequencing errors, raw reads were error-corrected and collapsed into unique sequences using a nearest-neighbor algorithm that merged closely related sequences. CDR3 sequences were aligned to IMGT reference sequences to assign V, D and J gene segments. For a sequence to be retained, a match of at least six nucleotides was required to both a V gene segment and a J gene segment. Rearrangements were called productive when the CDR3 lacked stop codons and stayed in frame with V and J; all others were non-productive. Following IMGT convention, CDR3 was defined as the stretch from the second conserved V-encoded cysteine to the conserved J-encoded phenylalanine. In an earlier analysis of around 600 of the donors, sequences lacking an unambiguous match to a single V gene segment were excluded. An earlier analysis of fewer than 750 of the donors called V segments functional above 56.7% productive rearrangements and segregating when the between-donor standard deviation exceeded 5%. A statistical classification framework was built to diagnose cytomegalovirus status from the catalog of TCR beta chain sequences. A later analysis assigned V and J genes by comparing TCR nucleotide sequences with IMGT/GENE-DB human TR gene sequences. In a later analysis, CDR3 sequences and most-parsimonious VDJ recombination scenarios were assigned using the TCRdist pipeline. In a later analysis, each TCR beta chain was defined by its CDR3 amino acid sequence together with its V-gene family, and reads without a unique V-gene family were excluded. A later analysis removed roughly 590 highly shared, low-generation-probability nucleotide sequences to deal with suspected cross-contamination and a sequencing artifact. For each public chain, a later analysis derived a clonal expansion index from normalized ranks of inferred template counts within each repertoire. Generation probabilities in a later analysis came from a VDJ recombination model fitted to out-of-frame rearrangements, and those results were checked against IGoR. Hypergeometric tests were used in a later analysis to score TCR-TCR, TCR-HLA and TCR-CMV co-occurrence, with a repertoire-size bias correction applied to the TCR pairs. To estimate false discovery rates, a later analysis permuted the HLA or CMV assignments 20 times. A later analysis grouped co-occurring TCRs with DBSCAN, adding TCRdist sequence similarity when clustering within HLA-allele-positive subsets. Repertoires with fewer than 30,000 or more than 120,000 public chains, plus five repertoires with anomalous nucleotide sharing, were excluded from co-occurrence clustering. The immuneACCESS repertoire file appears here via TCRdb, limited to in-frame rearrangements. These files lack a portion of the clones; in checked studies, under half of the deficit traces to unresolved V genes, and the cause of the others is not known. V and J calls and clone size are those listed in that table; D and trimming were worked out from the DNA. For this sample there are 280,000 or so clones; 70% to 90% appear just once. About 2% of the sample is in the top ten clones.

Sample: PBMCs. This receptor was obtained from a woman between 18 and 30 years old in good health and CMV-seronegative. The chain is encoded by TRBV15 joined to TRBJ2-5; TRBD2 could be the D gene, as 5 bases match. CDR3 sequence: CATSRMLAETQYF. The sequenced DNA is TGTGCCACCTCCAGGATGTTAGCGGAGACCCAGTACTTC.